The 13 T cell receptor beta chains given below trace back to one sample, sequenced in a study of cytomegalovirus exposure and HLA in healthy donors. This PCR relied on a set of 60 Vbeta primers and 13 Jbeta primers. Profiled with immunoSEQ multiplex PCR; TCRdb holds only in-frame clones, not every one. The table has 150,000 to 180,000 clones, 80% seen once. The specimen was PBMCs. All receptors derive from a man younger than 40 in good health and CMV-seropositive.

The rearrangement uses TRBV2 and TRBJ2-5; 9 bases align to TRBD2. The V gene end was trimmed by 4 bases and the J gene end by 2 bases; junction bases not matched to a gene: 5. Germline lookup yields CDR1 SNHLY and CDR2 FYNNEI. The CDR3 covers 15 residues. CDR3 sequence: CASSGRGGRQETQYF. CDR3 DNA sequence: TGTGCCAGCAGTGGGCGGGGGGGTAGGCAAGAGACCCAGTACTTC.

The chain is built from TRBV4-2 and TRBJ1-1; the D gene is possibly TRBD1 (5 bases). Germline V lookup: CDR1 LGHNA, CDR2 YNFKEQ. V was trimmed by 1 base and J by 5 bases, leaving 14 bases between them. The CDR3 spans 15 residues. The CDR3 spells CASSQAVGGWTEAFF. The CDR3 nucleotides are TGTGCCAGCAGCCAAGCCGTCGGGGGATGGACTGAAGCTTTCTTT.

CDR3 loop: CASSLGTGATLNTEAFF. CDR3 nucleotides: TGCGCCAGCAGCTTAGGGACAGGGGCGACCTTGAACACTGAAGCTTTCTTT. The gene calls are TRBV5-1 and TRBJ1-1; 10 positions agree with TRBD1. V gave up 2 bases and J gave up 0 bases; unmatched junction bases: 7. CDR3 size: 17 residues. The V gene's germline CDR1 is SGHRS and CDR2 YFSETQ.

V and J are TRBV7-3 and TRBJ2-3, with TRBD1 as a possible D gene (5 bases). V was cut by 5 bases and J by 4 bases, with 10 bases left in between. The CDR3 runs 13 residues. The V gene's germline CDR1 is SGHTA and CDR2 FQGTGA. The CDR3 DNA sequence: TGTGCCAGCAGCCTTCAAGGGGCAGATACGCAGTATTTT. Its protein is CASSLQGADTQYF.

The chain joins TRBV19 to TRBJ2-1; 14 positions match TRBD2. There are 19 residues in the CDR3. Germline V CDR1 and CDR2: LNHDA, SQIVND (reference sequence). J lost 7 bases, V lost 3 bases, and 14 bases had no gene match. The CDR3 protein is CASSMVGTSGRIRRNEQFF. CDR3 in DNA: TGTGCCAGTAGTATGGTGGGGACTAGCGGGAGAATCAGAAGGAATGAGCAGTTCTTC.

The chain employs TRBV27 and TRBJ2-1, with TRBD2 matching over 8 bases. The CDR3 consists of 15 residues. Germline values: CDR1 MNHEY, CDR2 SMNVEV (reference sequence). With V trimmed by 2 bases and J by 1 base, 1 base remained unmatched. CDR3 region: CASSLSGGSYNEQFF. The CDR3, as DNA: TGTGCCAGCAGTTTAAGCGGGGGATCCTACAATGAGCAGTTCTTC.

The V gene is TRBV20-1, the J gene TRBJ2-1; D gene unclear. The CDR3 is 10 residues long. The germline V and J ends were trimmed by 3 bases and 9 bases, with 6 bases remaining between them. Germline assignment: CDR1 DFQATT and CDR2 SNEGSKA (reference sequence). The CDR3 is CSASSLEQFF. DNA of the CDR3: TGCAGTGCTAGTTCCCTTGAGCAGTTCTTC.

The V and J genes are TRBV6-5 and TRBJ2-5; D unresolved. V was shortened by 4 bases and J by 11 bases, with 11 bases between the two germline ends. From germline, CDR1 is MNHEY and CDR2 SVGAGI. CDR3 size: 11 residues. The chain's CDR3 is CASSFQSEQYF. CDR3 bases: TGTGCCAGCAGTTTTCAATCGGAGCAGTACTTC.

The rearrangement links TRBV6-6 to TRBJ2-5; 7 positions agree with TRBD2. The DNA end is more similar to TRBJ2-7, so the J call may be wrong. Germline-derived CDR1 and CDR2 are MNHNY and SVGAGI (reference sequence). This CDR3 comprises 16 residues. CDR3 loop: CASSHELAQTTYEQYF. DNA of the CDR3: TGTGCCAGCAGTCACGAACTAGCGCAAACAACCTACGAGCAGTACTTC.

J is TRBJ2-1 and V is TRBV28; 14 positions match TRBD2. Germline CDR1 is MDHEN and CDR2 is SYDVKM. The CDR3 totals 16 residues. Losses at the gene ends were 4 bases for V and 3 bases for J; bases not matched to a gene: 2. CDR3 nucleotides: TGTGCCAGCAGTTCCGGGACTAGCGGGAGCTACAATGAGCAGTTCTTC. This translates into CASSSGTSGSYNEQFF.

This clone was detected once. The chain joins TRBV4-2 to TRBJ2-7, with 9 bases identical to TRBD1. The junction had 7 bases not matched to a gene; V was cut back by 3 bases and J by 1 base. From germline, CDR1 is LGHNA and CDR2 YNFKEQ. CDR3 size: 16 residues. The CDR3 nucleotides are TGTGCCAGCAGCCAGAGTTATGGACAGGGGTCCTACGAGCAGTACTTC. Residues: CASSQSYGQGSYEQYF.

The rearrangement links TRBV28 to TRBJ2-6, with no clear D. The CDR3 is 14 residues long. Germline V gives CDR1 MDHEN, CDR2 SYDVKM. Trimming removed 7 bases at V and 4 bases at J, with 11 bases between. The CDR3 DNA reads TGTGCCAGCACTCCCACAAGAGGGGCCAACGTCCTGACTTTC. Translation: CASTPTRGANVLTF.

This chain connects TRBV4-2 to TRBJ2-2, with 8 nucleotides matching TRBD2. CDR3 length: 18 amino acids. V gave up 0 bases and J gave up 3 bases; unmatched junction bases: 9. Germline CDR1 and CDR2: LGHNA and YNFKEQ. DNA for the CDR3: TGTGCCAGCAGCCAAGAGGGACTAGGAGTGGTAGACACCGGGGAGCTGTTTTTT. Protein product: CASSQEGLGVVDTGELFF.